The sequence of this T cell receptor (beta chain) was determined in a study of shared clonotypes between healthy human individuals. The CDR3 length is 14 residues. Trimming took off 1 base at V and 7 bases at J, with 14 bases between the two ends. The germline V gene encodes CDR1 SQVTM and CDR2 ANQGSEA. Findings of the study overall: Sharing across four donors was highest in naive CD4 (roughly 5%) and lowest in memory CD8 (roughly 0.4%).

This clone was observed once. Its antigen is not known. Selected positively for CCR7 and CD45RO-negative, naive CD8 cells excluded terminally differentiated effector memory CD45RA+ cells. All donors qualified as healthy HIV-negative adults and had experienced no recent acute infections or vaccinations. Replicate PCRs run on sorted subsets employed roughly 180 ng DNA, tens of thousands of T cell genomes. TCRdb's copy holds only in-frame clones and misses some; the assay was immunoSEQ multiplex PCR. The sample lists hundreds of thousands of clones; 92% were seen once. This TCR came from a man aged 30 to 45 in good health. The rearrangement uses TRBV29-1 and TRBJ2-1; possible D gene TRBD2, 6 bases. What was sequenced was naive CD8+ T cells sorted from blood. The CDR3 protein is CSVEGGVGFNEQFF. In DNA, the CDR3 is TGCAGCGTTGAAGGCGGGGTGGGCTTTAATGAGCAGTTCTTC.